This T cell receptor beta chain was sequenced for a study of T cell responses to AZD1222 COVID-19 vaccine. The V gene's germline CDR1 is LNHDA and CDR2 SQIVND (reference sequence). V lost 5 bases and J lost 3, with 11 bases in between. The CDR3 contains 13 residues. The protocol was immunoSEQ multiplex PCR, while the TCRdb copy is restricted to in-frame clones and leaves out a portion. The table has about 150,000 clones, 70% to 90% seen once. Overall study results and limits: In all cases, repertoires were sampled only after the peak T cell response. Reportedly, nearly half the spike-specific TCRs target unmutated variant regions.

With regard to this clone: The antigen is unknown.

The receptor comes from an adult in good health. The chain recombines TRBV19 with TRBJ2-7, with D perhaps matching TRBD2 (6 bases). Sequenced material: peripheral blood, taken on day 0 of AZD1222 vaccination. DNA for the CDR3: TGTGCCAGTAGTTTGACTAGGAACTACGAGCAGTACTTC. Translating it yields CASSLTRNYEQYF.